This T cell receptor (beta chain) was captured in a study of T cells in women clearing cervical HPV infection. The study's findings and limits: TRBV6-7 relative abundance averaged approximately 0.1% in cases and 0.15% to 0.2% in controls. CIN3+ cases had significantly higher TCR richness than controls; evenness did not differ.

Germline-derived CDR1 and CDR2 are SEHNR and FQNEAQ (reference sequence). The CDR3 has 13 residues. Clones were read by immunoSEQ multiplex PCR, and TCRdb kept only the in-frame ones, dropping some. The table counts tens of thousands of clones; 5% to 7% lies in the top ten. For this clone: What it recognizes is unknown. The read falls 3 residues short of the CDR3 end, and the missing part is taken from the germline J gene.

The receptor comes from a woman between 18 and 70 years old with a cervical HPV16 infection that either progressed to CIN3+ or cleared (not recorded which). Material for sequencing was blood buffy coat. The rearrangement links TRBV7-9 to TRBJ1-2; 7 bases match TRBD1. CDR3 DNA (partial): TGTGCCAGCAGCCGGGACAGCTCCTACGAC. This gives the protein CASSRDSSYD. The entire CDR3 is CASSRDSSYDYTF. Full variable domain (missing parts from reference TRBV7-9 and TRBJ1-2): DTGVSQNPRHKITKRGQNVTFRCDPISEHNRLYWYRQTLGQGPEFLTYFQNEAQLEKSRLLSDRFSAERPKGSFSTLEIQRTEQGDSAMYLCASSRDSSYDYTFGSGTRLTVV.